These T cell receptor beta chains were read from a single sample in a study of shared clonotypes between healthy human individuals. Method: immunoSEQ multiplex PCR; TCRdb's copy keeps in-frame clones and lacks some. The table has roughly 450,000 clones, about four fifths seen once. Sample: PBMCs. Receptors originate from a middle-aged woman in good health. Some clones in this sample may be carry-over from other donors' samples. Both conserved end residues are trimmed from each CDR3.

v_call	j_call	cdr3_length	cdr3_aa
TRBV28	TRBJ1-2	11	ASSFPSLSGYT
TRBV2	TRBJ2-5	13	ASRKGGGVQETQY
TRBV28	TRBJ2-1	8	ASSFREQF
TRBV14	TRBJ1-2	16	ASSQGYRSALGPSGYT
TRBV5-4	TRBJ2-7	11	ASSLPPRGEQY
TRBV9	TRBJ2-1	13	ASSVVGTRGDEQF
TRBV7-9	TRBJ2-7	13	ASSFGQGTSYEQY
TRBV27	TRBJ1-2	12	ASSQRTGGDGYT
TRBV7-2	TRBJ2-7	12	ASSRTGSKSEQY
TRBV9	-	12	ASSVDQRDYEQY
TRBV29-1	TRBJ2-7	12	SVEGGGGTYEQY
TRBV4-1	TRBJ2-7	16	ASSQDISRQGIPYEQY
TRBV6-5	TRBJ1-5	12	ASSPGGGNQPQH
TRBV6-5	TRBJ2-5	12	ASTTGQGRETQY
TRBV28	TRBJ1-4	14	ASMTGNLVLNEKLF
TRBV7-3	TRBJ1-1	16	ASSPAPGTGGRDTEAF
TRBV9	TRBJ2-3	13	ASSGGQGAVDTQY
TRBV11-2	TRBJ1-4	13	ASSPRQGVVEKLF
TRBV7-6	TRBJ2-7	12	ASSPLGGPYEQY
TRBV30	TRBJ2-5	10	AWNLLGGEQY
TRBV11-2	TRBJ2-7	13	ASSPAGLALNEQY
TRBV28	TRBJ2-7	12	ASSLAGGTREQY
TRBV28	TRBJ2-2	13	ASSQTGWDTGELF
TRBV6-5	TRBJ1-2	12	ASSPRQRIYGYT
TRBV7-6	TRBJ2-2	14	ASSLDTGGNTGELF
TRBV30	TRBJ2-5	13	AWSVLGRGEETQY